A selection of T cell receptor beta chains follows, all from one sample in a study of T cell changes during pregnancy in multiple sclerosis. Profiled with immunoSEQ multiplex PCR; TCRdb holds only in-frame clones, not every one. The table lists roughly 65,000 clones, about 93% of them singletons. The specimen was peripheral blood, collected in the third trimester of pregnancy. Receptors originate from a female donor in good health, enrolled as a control in a pregnancy study. CDR3s include the opening cysteine and the closing phenylalanine or tryptophan. Fields, in order: V gene, clone size, D gene, J gene, CDR3 protein, CDR3 DNA. The D gene is left open where the match is weak. The size field is filled for only some rows; it gives once, few, many or a size class.

TRBV5-6,.,.,TRBJ2-6,CASSLEGGGANVLTF,TGTGCCAGCAGCTTGGAAGGGGGTGGGGCCAACGTCCTGACTTTC
TRBV7-2,.,.,TRBJ2-3,CASSLGDSRGVTDTQYF,TGTGCCAGCAGCTTAGGGGATTCCAGGGGAGTTACAGATACGCAGTATTTT
TRBV18,.,.,TRBJ1-1,CASSPTETAVEAFF,TGTGCCAGCTCACCCACCGAGACTGCCGTCGAAGCTTTCTTT
TRBV22-1,medium-sized,.,TRBJ2-4,CPGSAPRQHVAKNIQYF,TGTCCTGGGAGCGCACCGAGACAGCATGTAGCCAAAAACATTCAGTACTTC
TRBV11-1,.,TRBD2,TRBJ2-3,CASSATLAESTDTQYF,TGTGCCAGCAGCGCCACACTAGCGGAAAGCACAGATACGCAGTATTTT
TRBV4-3,.,TRBD2,TRBJ2-1,CASSPRLAGDNEQFF,TGCGCCAGCAGCCCCCGACTAGCGGGGGACAATGAGCAGTTCTTC
TRBV30,.,.,TRBJ1-2,CAWSLQTTNYGYTF,TGTGCCTGGAGTCTACAGACCACTAACTATGGCTACACCTTC
TRBV11-1,.,.,TRBJ1-1,CASSAGGDFMNTEAFF,TGTGCCAGCAGCGCCGGGGGGGATTTCATGAACACTGAAGCTTTCTTT
TRBV7-2,.,TRBD2,TRBJ2-7,CASSSRLAGGLDSYEQYF,TGTGCCAGCAGCTCCCGACTAGCGGGGGGCCTAGACTCCTACGAGCAGTACTTC
TRBV7-8,.,.,TRBJ2-7,CASSLRQRYEQYF,TGTGCCAGCAGCTTAAGACAGCGCTACGAGCAGTACTTC
TRBV10-3,.,TRBD2,TRBJ2-3,CAISSGTSGGEDTQYF,TGTGCCATCAGTTCCGGGACTAGCGGGGGAGAAGATACGCAGTATTTT
TRBV27,.,.,TRBJ1-1,CASSLRRGTEAFF,TGTGCCAGCAGTTTACGCCGAGGGACTGAAGCTTTCTTT
TRBV4-1,.,.,TRBJ2-2,CASSQKRGGMGPGELFF,TGCGCCAGCAGCCAAAAACGAGGAGGGATGGGACCCGGGGAGCTGTTTTTT
TRBV7-2,.,TRBD1,TRBJ1-5,CASSFGRDRNQPQHF,TGTGCCAGCAGCTTTGGCCGGGACAGGAATCAGCCCCAGCATTTT
TRBV7-2,.,TRBD1,TRBJ1-1,CASSLFAGGAGTEAFF,TGTGCCAGCAGCTTATTTGCAGGGGGCGCTGGGACTGAAGCTTTCTTT
TRBV18,.,TRBD1,TRBJ1-1,CASSPDRGGTEAFF,TGTGCCAGCTCACCGGACAGGGGTGGTACTGAAGCTTTCTTT
TRBV28,.,TRBD1,TRBJ2-7,CASSSRDRAIEQYF,TGTGCCAGCAGTTCCCGGGACAGGGCTATCGAGCAGTACTTC
TRBV6-1,.,TRBD1,TRBJ1-2,CASRRTGEANYGYTF,TGTGCCAGCAGACGAACAGGGGAAGCTAACTATGGCTACACCTTC
TRBV9,.,TRBD1,TRBJ2-2,CASSVDGQGAGELFF,TGTGCCAGCAGCGTAGATGGACAGGGGGCCGGGGAGCTGTTTTTT
TRBV27,.,TRBD1,TRBJ2-3,CASSLSPRTGRDTQYF,TGTGCCAGCAGTTTGTCCCCCCGGACAGGGCGGGATACGCAGTATTTT
TRBV29-1,.,TRBD2,TRBJ2-3,CSVTSGAGTDTQYF,TGCAGCGTTACAAGCGGGGCGGGGACAGATACGCAGTATTTT
TRBV6-1,.,.,TRBJ2-5,CASSGIRGAGPNQETQYF,TGTGCCAGCAGTGGAATTCGTGGGGCAGGGCCTAACCAAGAGACCCAGTACTTC
TRBV29-1,.,TRBD2,TRBJ2-3,CSVEDSRGGADTQYF,TGCAGCGTTGAAGACTCTCGGGGGGGGGCAGATACGCAGTATTTT
TRBV28,.,.,TRBJ1-2,CASSRGLPGYGYTF,TGTGCCAGCAGCCGGGGTCTCCCCGGCTATGGCTACACCTTC
TRBV5-4,.,TRBD1,TRBJ2-7,CASRRRQGASYEQYF,TGTGCCAGCAGAAGGAGGCAGGGGGCGTCCTACGAGCAGTACTTC
TRBV28,.,.,TRBJ1-1,CASSQGDAEAFF,TGTGCCAGCAGCCAAGGAGACGCTGAAGCTTTCTTT
TRBV27,.,.,TRBJ2-6,CASSSSGANVLTF,TGTGCCAGCAGCTCCTCTGGGGCCAACGTCCTGACTTTC
TRBV7-8,.,.,TRBJ2-7,CASSSGGLIQYF,TGTGCCAGCAGCTCCGGCGGGTTAATACAGTACTTC